One TCR beta chain is described in this entry. What it binds is unknown. The data were produced by immunoSEQ multiplex PCR, yet TCRdb's version contains in-frame clones alone and is incomplete. Of around 180,000 clones in the sample, 70% to 90% were seen once. This record belongs to a study of T cell responses to AZD1222 COVID-19 vaccine. Trimming took off 0 bases at V and 7 bases at J, with 12 bases between the two ends. This CDR3 spans 14 amino acids. Germline CDR1 and CDR2: LGHNA and YNFKEQ. Regarding the study as a whole: Baseline testing showed seropositivity in only six or seven AZD1222 recipients. Clonal diversity may have been underestimated in mostly white British donors. Dominant at 160-218 and 743-854, vaccine-associated CD4 TCRs also spanned spike.

The TCR was taken from an adult in good health. The sample consisted of peripheral blood, taken on day 0 of AZD1222 vaccination. V usage is TRBV4-2 and J usage is TRBJ1-1, with D perhaps TRBD1 (5 bases). CDR3 nucleotide sequence: TGTGCCAGCAGCCAAGAGGGGGATGGGAGTGAAGCTTTCTTT. It translates to CASSQEGDGSEAFF.